The TCR beta chain under discussion was sequenced for a study of OX40 agonist ivuxolimab in advanced cancers. Study information: A male proportion of 82.7% was recorded, with mean age 60 years and range roughly 20 to 90.

V trimming: 6 bases; J trimming: 7 bases; junction bases outside the gene matches: 14. Germline V gives CDR1 MGHDK, CDR2 SYGVNS. This CDR3 is 16 amino acids long. Measured with immunoSEQ multiplex PCR; TCRdb has only the in-frame clones, and not every one. The sample includes roughly 38,000 clones, roughly 90% of them seen just once. The rearrangement links TRBV25-1 to TRBJ2-5, with 10 positions matching TRBD1. The sample here was CD4+ or CD8+ T cells sorted from blood, taken in a trial of the OX40 agonist ivuxolimab. The TCR originated in an adult with an advanced solid tumor such as melanoma, head and neck, liver or kidney cancer. CDR3 protein: CASRLAGDRGRGTQYF. CDR3 nucleotide sequence: TGTGCCAGCAGGCTAGCAGGGGACAGGGGTAGGGGGACCCAGTACTTC.